These 32 T cell receptor beta chains came from one sample sequenced in a study of radiotherapy plus CTLA-4 blockade in lung cancer. Here immunoSEQ multiplex PCR was the method, and the copy in TCRdb shows in-frame clones only, minus some. The data contain tens of thousands of clones, about 87% of them singletons. The sequencing here drew on peripheral blood, taken from a patient treated with radiotherapy plus ipilimumab. The origin of the receptors is a human donor with non-small cell lung cancer that progressed on radiotherapy plus ipilimumab.

Note on this clone: Relative to the germline gene, one junction end is altered; a read error may explain this. The CDR3 loop reads CASSLFPPGQGSYEQYF. CDR3 coding DNA: TGTGCTAGCAGCTTATTTCCCCCGGGACAGGGGTCCTACGAGCAGTACTTC. This rearrangement joins TRBV7-7 to TRBJ2-7; 10 bases agree with TRBD1. Germline V CDR1 and CDR2: SSHAT, FNYEAQ (reference sequence). This CDR3 contains 17 residues.

The chain couples TRBV10-1 to TRBJ2-7; tentative D call: TRBD1 (6 bases). The length of the CDR3 is 13 residues. The V end was cut by 6 bases, the J end by 0 bases, with 9 bases between. Germline CDR1 and CDR2: WNHNN and SYGVQD (reference sequence). The CDR3 nucleotides read TGCGCCAGCAGCGCAGGGGACTCCTACGAGCAGTACTTC. Protein: CASSAGDSYEQYF.

V gene TRBV6-5 combines with J gene TRBJ2-1; weak D call: TRBD2 (6 bases). The CDR3 has 16 amino acids. Germline values: CDR1 MNHEY, CDR2 SVGAGI. Trimming left V 2 bases short and J 4 bases short, with 15 bases between. The CDR3 loop is CASSYTSGRVYNEQFF. Written as DNA, the CDR3 is TGTGCCAGCAGTTACACCTCCGGGAGAGTTTACAATGAGCAGTTCTTC.

The J gene is TRBJ2-6, the V gene TRBV7-2, with a weak D call TRBD1 (5 bases). The CDR3 totals 15 residues. V dropped 2 bases and J dropped 0 bases, with 5 bases sitting between them. The germline V gene encodes CDR1 SGHTA and CDR2 FQGNSA. DNA of the CDR3: TGTGCCAGCAGCTTAAGGGGCTCTGGGGCCAACGTCCTGACTTTC. This translates into CASSLRGSGANVLTF.

The chain combines TRBV7-9 with TRBJ2-1; D is undetermined. This CDR3 contains 12 residues. Germline V gene sequence: CDR1 SEHNR, CDR2 FQNEAQ (reference sequence). V shed 1 base and J shed 8 bases, with 6 bases lying between them. CDR3 nucleotides: TGTGCCAGCAGCTTAGTCGGATATGAGCAGTTCTTC. Amino acids: CASSLVGYEQFF.

The chain couples TRBV19 to TRBJ2-2; possibly TRBD1 for D (7 bases). The germline CDR1 and CDR2 sequences are LNHDA and SQIVND (reference sequence). The CDR3 covers 16 residues. The V and J ends lost 4 bases and 5 bases respectively, with 17 bases between them. The CDR3, as DNA: TGTGCCAGTAGTAGCTCCAGGGGGACTTGGACCGGGGAGCTGTTTTTT. This translates into CASSSSRGTWTGELFF.

V and J are TRBV11-2 and TRBJ1-6; D remains ambiguous. CDR3 size: 14 residues. Trimming stripped 1 base from V and 4 bases from J, with 5 bases between. The V gene's germline CDR1 is SGHAT and CDR2 FQNNGV. CDR3 nucleotide sequence: TGTGCCAGCAGCTTAGCCGTGTATAATTCACCCCTCCACTTT. Encoded protein: CASSLAVYNSPLHF.

The rearrangement joins TRBV5-1 to TRBJ2-2; TRBD1 is a possible D gene (6 bases). Between the trimmed V and J ends, which lost 0 bases and 7 bases, there was a span of 10 bases. Germline V gene lookup returns CDR1 SGHRS and CDR2 YFSETQ. The CDR3 totals 14 residues. CDR3 sequence reads: CASSLDRAGGELFF. The CDR3 DNA is TGCGCCAGCAGCTTGGACAGGGCGGGCGGGGAGCTGTTTTTT.

The CDR3 DNA is TGTGCCAGCATCTATGGCTACACCTTC. Encoded protein: CASIYGYTF. The chain is built from TRBV14 and TRBJ1-2; D gene unclear. Per germline, CDR1 SGHDN and CDR2 FVKESK. The CDR3 totals 9 residues. Trimming took 7 bases from V and 4 from J, leaving 1 base between them.

The chain couples TRBV12-1 to TRBJ2-2. TRBV12-1 is a recognized pseudogene. The CDR3 totals 13 residues. The CDR3 DNA reads TGTGCCAGCAGCCCCCACAACACCGGGGAGCTGTTTTTT. Translated, it gives CASSPHNTGELFF.

The chain recombines TRBV7-9 with TRBJ2-6, with D unresolved. The CDR3 contains 15 residues. CDR1 and CDR2 from the germline V gene are SEHNR and FQNEAQ (reference sequence). With 2 bases removed from V and 2 bases from J, the gap between germline ends came to 7 bases. The CDR3 is CASSLPGPGANVLTF. CDR3 coding DNA: TGTGCCAGCAGCTTACCCGGTCCTGGGGCCAACGTCCTGACTTTC.

This clone was seen once. The J gene is TRBJ2-5, the V gene TRBV6-1; no definite D call. CDR3 length: 12 residues. V was pared by 1 base and J by 5 bases, with 5 bases between. Germline CDR1 is MNHNS and CDR2 is SASEGT. The CDR3 nucleotides are TGTGCCAGCAGTGAAGTAAAGGAGACCCAGTACTTC. Its protein is CASSEVKETQYF.

V gene TRBV11-1 combines with J gene TRBJ2-7, with D possibly being TRBD2 (6 bases). With 5 bases removed from V and 3 bases from J, the gap between germline ends came to 14 bases. The CDR3 runs 14 residues. Per germline, CDR1 SGHAT and CDR2 FQDESV (reference sequence). The CDR3 nucleotides read TGTGCCAGCAGCCGTCCCGGGAGCCGCTACGAGCAGTACTTC. As protein: CASSRPGSRYEQYF. The variable domain in full, with the rest retrieved from reference TRBV11-1 and TRBJ2-7, is EAEVAQSPRYKITEKSQAVAFWCDPISGHATLYWYRQILGQGPELLVQFQDESVVDDSQLPKDRFSAERLKGVDSTLKIQPAELGDSAMYLCASSRPGSRYEQYFGPGTRLTVT.

This clone has only one observation. J is TRBJ1-2 and V is TRBV19, with D uncertain. The V end was cut by 5 bases, the J end by 0 bases, with 10 bases between. This CDR3 is 14 amino acids long. The germline gives CDR1 LNHDA, CDR2 SQIVND (reference sequence). The CDR3 sequence is CASSVSGTNYGYTF. In DNA, the CDR3 is TGTGCCAGTAGTGTCTCCGGGACTAACTATGGCTACACCTTC. Looking up the rest from reference TRBV19 and TRBJ1-2 gives the full variable domain: DGGITQSPKYLFRKEGQNVTLSCEQNLNHDAMYWYRQDPGQGLRLIYYSQIVNDFQKGDIAEGYSVSREKKESFPLTVTSAQKNPTAFYLCASSVSGTNYGYTFGSGTRLTVV.

This rearrangement joins TRBV7-2 to TRBJ2-1; 9 nucleotides line up with TRBD2. Trimming cost V 3 bases and J 7 bases; bases outside gene matches: 7. The CDR3 runs to 15 residues. Per the germline V gene, CDR1 is SGHTA and CDR2 is FQGNSA. The CDR3 DNA sequence: TGTGCCAGCAGCTTCCAGCGGGGGGCGCGGAATGAGCAGTTCTTC. It yields the protein CASSFQRGARNEQFF.

Only one count was recorded for this clone. The chain couples TRBV4-3 to TRBJ2-1; 10 nucleotides match TRBD1. With 2 bases clipped from V and 8 bases from J, the junction kept 12 bases outside the gene matches. This CDR3 is 17 amino acids long. The germline CDR1 and CDR2 sequences are LGHNA and YSLEER. The CDR3 DNA reads as TGCGCCAGCAGCCAACCTGCCGGGACAGGGGATTCGCATGAGCAGTTCTTC. Its protein is CASSQPAGTGDSHEQFF.

This clone was counted between two and nine times. The chain joins TRBV6-1 to TRBJ2-7; D call uncertain. This CDR3 has 11 residues. Looked up from germline, CDR1 is MNHNS and CDR2 is SASEGT. Between the trimmed V and J ends, which lost 2 bases and 6 bases, there was a span of 5 bases. The CDR3 sequence: CASSEMGEQYF. The CDR3 nucleotides are TGTGCCAGCAGTGAAATGGGCGAGCAGTACTTC.

The V gene is TRBV18, the J gene TRBJ2-5; possible D gene TRBD2, 6 bases. Germline CDR1 KGHSH, CDR2 LQKENI. The CDR3 covers 13 residues. V was clipped by 0 bases and J by 4 bases, with 6 bases between them. CDR3 protein: CASSPPGGETQYF. DNA of the CDR3: TGTGCCAGCTCACCACCGGGGGGAGAGACCCAGTACTTC.

This clone occurred a few times. The chain couples TRBV19 to TRBJ2-7; D is possibly TRBD2 (5 bases). The germline V gene encodes CDR1 LNHDA and CDR2 SQIVND (reference sequence). V lost 3 bases and J lost 2, with 14 bases in between. The length of the CDR3 is 15 residues. This chain's CDR3 is CASSMASGSPYEQYF. CDR3 nucleotide sequence: TGTGCCAGTAGTATGGCCAGCGGCTCCCCCTACGAGCAGTACTTC.

The chain is built from TRBV6-5 and TRBJ1-6, with D maybe TRBD1 (6 bases). Between the trimmed V and J ends, which lost 6 bases and 10 bases, there was a span of 13 bases. CDR3 length: 13 amino acids. The germline CDR1 and CDR2 sequences are MNHEY and SVGAGI. The CDR3, as DNA: TGTGCCAGCAGGACAGGCCTTGGGTCACCCCTCCACTTT. Encoded protein: CASRTGLGSPLHF.

This chain joins TRBV6-6 and TRBJ2-3; TRBD2 matches at 7 bases. The germline V gene encodes CDR1 MNHNY and CDR2 SVGAGI (reference sequence). V shed 6 bases, J shed 0 bases, and the junction held 9 bases outside the gene matches. The CDR3 has 16 amino acids. CDR3: CASSRGRGISTDTQYF. The CDR3 nucleotides are TGTGCCAGCAGCCGAGGGCGGGGGATTAGCACAGATACGCAGTATTTT.

The chain uses TRBV6-5 and TRBJ1-1, with D maybe TRBD1 (5 bases). With 0 bases removed from V and 0 bases from J, the gap between germline ends came to 11 bases. There are 16 residues in the CDR3. CDR1 MNHEY and CDR2 SVGAGI come from the germline V gene. CDR3 sequence reads: CASSYSKGTLNTEAFF. CDR3 in DNA: TGTGCCAGCAGTTACTCGAAGGGGACGTTGAACACTGAAGCTTTCTTT.

The rearrangement links TRBV9 to TRBJ1-2; maybe TRBD1 (6 bases). Trimming took off 4 bases at V and 8 bases at J, with 18 bases between the two ends. This CDR3 is built from 14 residues. Germline loops: CDR1 SGDLS, CDR2 YYNGEE. The CDR3 loop reads CASSPGHPLGGYTF. CDR3 coding DNA: TGTGCCAGCAGCCCGGGACACCCTTTGGGGGGCTACACCTTC.

The J gene is TRBJ2-3, the V gene TRBV6-5, with 10 nucleotides matching TRBD2. CDR3 length: 13 amino acids. With V trimmed by 6 bases and J by 5 bases, 2 bases remained unmatched. CDR1 and CDR2 from the germline V gene are MNHEY and SVGAGI. This CDR3 is CASRIAGGDTQYF. CDR3 DNA sequence: TGTGCCAGCAGGATAGCGGGAGGAGATACGCAGTATTTT.

The chain recombines TRBV29-1 with TRBJ1-1; D gene unclear. The CDR3 spans 13 residues. Per the germline V gene, CDR1 is SQVTM and CDR2 is ANQGSEA. The V end lost 1 base, the J end lost 1 base, and 7 bases lay between the germline ends. CDR3 in amino acids: CSVEVFPNTEAFF. The DNA for the CDR3 is TGCAGCGTTGAAGTGTTCCCGAACACTGAAGCTTTCTTT. The full variable domain, completed using reference TRBV29-1 and TRBJ1-1, is SAVISQKPSRDICQRGTSLTIQCQVDSQVTMMFWYRQQPGQSLTLIATANQGSEATYESGFVIDKFPISRPNLTFSTLTVSNMSPEDSSIYLCSVEVFPNTEAFFGQGTRLTVV.

The CDR3 protein is CASSYFGGRMNTEAFF. In DNA, the CDR3 is TGTGCCAGCAGTTACTTTGGGGGGAGGATGAACACTGAAGCTTTCTTT. The V gene is TRBV6-5, the J gene TRBJ1-1; D is perhaps TRBD1 (5 bases). Germline CDR1 is MNHEY and CDR2 is SVGAGI. Trimming took off 1 base at V and 0 bases at J, with 12 bases between the two ends. The CDR3 is made up of 16 amino acids.

The chain joins TRBV9 to TRBJ2-7; 9 bases line up with TRBD2. Germline CDR1 and CDR2: SGDLS and YYNGEE. The CDR3 has 15 residues. V was pared by 3 bases and J by 6 bases, with 10 bases of the junction left unmatched. Here the CDR3 DNA reads TGTGCCAGCAGCGATAGAGCGGGAGGACTCCCCGAGCAGTACTTC. It specifies CASSDRAGGLPEQYF.

The rearrangement links TRBV29-1 to TRBJ1-2, with D uncertain. With 2 bases removed from V and 3 bases from J, the gap between germline ends came to 7 bases. Germline loops: CDR1 SQVTM, CDR2 ANQGSEA. This CDR3 spans 12 amino acids. The DNA of the CDR3 is TGCAGCGTTGAACGCAACTACTATGGCTACACCTTC. Its translation: CSVERNYYGYTF.

The V gene is TRBV5-6, the J gene TRBJ2-1; D unclear. V lost 1 base to trimming and J lost 2 bases, with 7 bases between them. The CDR3 has 14 residues. In germline, CDR1 is SGHDT, CDR2 YYEEEE. In DNA form, the CDR3 reads TGTGCCAGCAGCTTGCCAGTTGCCTACAATGAGCAGTTCTTC. Translated: CASSLPVAYNEQFF. The full variable domain, in which reference TRBV5-6 and TRBJ2-1 provide the parts outside the CDR3, is DAGVTQSPTHLIKTRGQQVTLRCSPKSGHDTVSWYQQALGQGPQFIFQYYEEEERQRGNFPDRFSGHQFPNYSSELNVNALLLGDSALYLCASSLPVAYNEQFFGPGTRLTVL.

The chain carries TRBV7-9 and TRBJ1-1, with D perhaps TRBD1 (5 bases). From germline, CDR1 is SEHNR and CDR2 FQNEAQ (reference sequence). With 5 bases removed from V and 1 base from J, the gap between germline ends came to 8 bases. The CDR3 has 13 residues. The CDR3 loop reads CASSLRENTEAFF. The CDR3 DNA is TGTGCCAGCAGCCTCAGGGAGAACACTGAAGCTTTCTTT.

Concerning this clone: The DNA is left out, because the CDR3 cannot be placed on it with certainty; the CDR3 is given as TCRdb lists it. V and J are TRBV21-1 and TRBJ1-5. TRBV21-1 corresponds to a pseudogene. The CDR3 has 17 amino acids, counting both end residues. The CDR3 is CASSKEVGGGSNQPQHF.

The chain carries TRBV30 and TRBJ1-1, with TRBD1 as a possible D gene (6 bases). Germline loops: CDR1 GTSNPN, CDR2 SVGIG (reference sequence). This CDR3 is built from 14 residues. Trimming stripped 4 bases from V and 0 bases from J, with 12 bases between. The CDR3 nucleotides read TGTGCCTGGACCGGACAGAGCTTGAACACTGAAGCTTTCTTT. It yields the protein CAWTGQSLNTEAFF.